The source of this TCR beta chain is a study of blood T cell repertoires in COVID-19. Study-level information: The United States, Italy and Spain supplied acute and convalescent COVID-19 samples. T cells, B-cell-depleted T cells, or PBMCs supplied cDNA or gDNA.

Original processing notes: Reference gene primers were amplified, and this amplification served to estimate nucleated cell counts. Clones were sequenced by immunoSEQ multiplex PCR, and TCRdb holds only the in-frame ones, with some missing. V, J and clone size reflect that table, while D and trimming were determined from the DNA. The table records approximately 140,000 clones, roughly 90% of them present only once. The material sequenced was peripheral blood. This receptor was taken from a man in his forties or fifties with active or convalescent COVID-19.

CDR3 nucleotides: TGCAGCGTTGAACCCGGACTAGTTGATGAGCAGTTCTTC. Translation: CSVEPGLVDEQFF. The V and J genes are TRBV29-1 and TRBJ2-1, with 7 bases matching TRBD2. The CDR3 loop spans 13 amino acids. Germline CDR1 is SQVTM and CDR2 is ANQGSEA. The V gene end was trimmed by 2 bases and the J gene end by 8 bases; junction bases not matched to a gene: 6.